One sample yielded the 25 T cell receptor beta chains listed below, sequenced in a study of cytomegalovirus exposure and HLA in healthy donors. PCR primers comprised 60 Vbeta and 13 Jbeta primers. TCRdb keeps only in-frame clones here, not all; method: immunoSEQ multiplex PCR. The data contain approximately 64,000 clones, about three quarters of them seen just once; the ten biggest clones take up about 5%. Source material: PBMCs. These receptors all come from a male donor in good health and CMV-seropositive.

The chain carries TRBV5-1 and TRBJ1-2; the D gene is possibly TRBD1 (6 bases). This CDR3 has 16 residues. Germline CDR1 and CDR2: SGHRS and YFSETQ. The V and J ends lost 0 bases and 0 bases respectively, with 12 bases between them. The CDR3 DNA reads TGCGCCAGCAGCTTGGCCGAGGCAGGGGCTAACTATGGCTACACCTTC. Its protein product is CASSLAEAGANYGYTF.

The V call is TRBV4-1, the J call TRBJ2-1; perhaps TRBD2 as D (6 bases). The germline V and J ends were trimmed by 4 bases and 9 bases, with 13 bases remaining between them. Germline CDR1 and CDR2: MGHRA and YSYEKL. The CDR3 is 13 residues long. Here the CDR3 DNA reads TGCGCCAGCAGCCCGCCTTGGGGAGGTGAGCAGTTCTTC. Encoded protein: CASSPPWGGEQFF.

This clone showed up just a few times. The chain's CDR3 is CASSHEGEGYTF. In DNA, the CDR3 is TGTGCCAGCAGCCATGAAGGGGAGGGGTACACCTTC. The chain couples TRBV4-2 to TRBJ1-2; the D gene is possibly TRBD1 (5 bases). CDR1 and CDR2 (germline): LGHNA, YNFKEQ. This CDR3 contains 12 residues. V was cut by 3 bases and J by 11 bases, with 13 bases left in between.

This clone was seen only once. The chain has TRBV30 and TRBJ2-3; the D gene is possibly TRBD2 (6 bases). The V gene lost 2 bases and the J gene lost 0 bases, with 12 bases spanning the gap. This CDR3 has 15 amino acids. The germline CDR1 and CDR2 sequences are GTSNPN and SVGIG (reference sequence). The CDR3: CAWSTFGTSTDTQYF. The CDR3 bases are TGTGCCTGGAGTACGTTCGGGACTAGCACAGATACGCAGTATTTT.

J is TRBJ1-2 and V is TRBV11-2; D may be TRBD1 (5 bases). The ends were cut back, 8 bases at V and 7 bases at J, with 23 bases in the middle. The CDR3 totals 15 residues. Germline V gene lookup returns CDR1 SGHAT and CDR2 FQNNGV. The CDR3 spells CASGGGARASFGYTF. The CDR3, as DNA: TGTGCCAGCGGGGGAGGGGCCAGGGCCTCCTTTGGCTACACCTTC.

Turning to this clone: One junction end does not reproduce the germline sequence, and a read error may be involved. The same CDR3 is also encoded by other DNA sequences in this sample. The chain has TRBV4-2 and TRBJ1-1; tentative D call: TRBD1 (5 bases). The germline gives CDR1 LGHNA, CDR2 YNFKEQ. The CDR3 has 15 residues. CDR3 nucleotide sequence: TGTGCCAGCAGCCAACTGGGGGGGTACGTCACTGAAGCCTTCTTT. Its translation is CASSQLGGYVTEAFF.

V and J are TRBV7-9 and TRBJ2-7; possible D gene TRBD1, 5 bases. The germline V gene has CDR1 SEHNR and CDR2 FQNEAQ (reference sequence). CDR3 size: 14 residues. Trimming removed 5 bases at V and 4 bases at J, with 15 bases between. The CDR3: CASSPYGAQYEQYF. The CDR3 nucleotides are TGTGCCAGCAGCCCGTATGGGGCTCAATACGAGCAGTACTTC.

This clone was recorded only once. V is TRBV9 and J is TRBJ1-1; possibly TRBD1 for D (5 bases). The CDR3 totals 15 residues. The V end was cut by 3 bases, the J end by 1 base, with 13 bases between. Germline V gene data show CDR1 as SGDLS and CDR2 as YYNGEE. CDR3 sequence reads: CASSERGNSNTEAFF. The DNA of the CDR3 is TGTGCCAGCAGCGAAAGGGGAAATTCGAACACTGAAGCTTTCTTT.

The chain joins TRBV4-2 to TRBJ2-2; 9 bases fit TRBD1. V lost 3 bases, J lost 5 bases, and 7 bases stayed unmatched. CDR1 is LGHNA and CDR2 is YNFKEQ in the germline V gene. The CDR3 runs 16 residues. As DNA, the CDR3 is TGTGCCAGCAGCCACGTGACAGGGGGAGGGACCGGGGAGCTGTTTTTT. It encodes CASSHVTGGGTGELFF.

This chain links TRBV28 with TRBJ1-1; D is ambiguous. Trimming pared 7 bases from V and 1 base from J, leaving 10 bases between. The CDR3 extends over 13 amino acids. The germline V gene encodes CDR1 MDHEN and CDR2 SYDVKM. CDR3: CASTISPNTEAFF. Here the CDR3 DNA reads TGTGCCAGCACCATTAGTCCGAACACTGAAGCTTTCTTT.

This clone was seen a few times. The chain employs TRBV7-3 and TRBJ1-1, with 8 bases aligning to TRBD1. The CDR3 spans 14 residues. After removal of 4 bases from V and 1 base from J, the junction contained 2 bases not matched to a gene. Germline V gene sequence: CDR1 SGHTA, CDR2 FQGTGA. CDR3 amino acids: CASSSGQGNTEAFF. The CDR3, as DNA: TGTGCCAGCAGCTCTGGACAGGGGAACACTGAAGCTTTCTTT.

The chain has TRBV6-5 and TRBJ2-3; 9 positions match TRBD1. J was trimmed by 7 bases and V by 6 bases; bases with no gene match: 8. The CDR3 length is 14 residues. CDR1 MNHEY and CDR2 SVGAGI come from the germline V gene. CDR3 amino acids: CASSATTGGYTQYF. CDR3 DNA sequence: TGTGCCAGCAGCGCCACGACAGGGGGGTATACGCAGTATTTT.

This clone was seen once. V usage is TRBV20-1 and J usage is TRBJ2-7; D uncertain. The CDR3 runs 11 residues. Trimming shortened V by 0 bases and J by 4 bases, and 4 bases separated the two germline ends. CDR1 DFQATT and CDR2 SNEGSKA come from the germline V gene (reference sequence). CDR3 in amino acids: CSAREEYEQYF. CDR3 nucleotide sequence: TGCAGTGCTAGAGAGGAGTACGAGCAGTACTTC.

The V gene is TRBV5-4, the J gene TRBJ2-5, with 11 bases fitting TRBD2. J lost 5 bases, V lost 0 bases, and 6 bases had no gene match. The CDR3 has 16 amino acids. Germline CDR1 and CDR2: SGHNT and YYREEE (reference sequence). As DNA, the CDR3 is TGTGCCAGCAGCTTGGGCCTAGCGGGGGGAAAGGAGACCCAGTACTTC. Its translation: CASSLGLAGGKETQYF.

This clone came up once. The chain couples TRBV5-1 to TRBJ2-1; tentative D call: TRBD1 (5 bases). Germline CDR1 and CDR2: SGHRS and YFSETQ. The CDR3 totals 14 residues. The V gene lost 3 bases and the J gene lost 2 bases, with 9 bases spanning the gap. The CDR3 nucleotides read TGCGCCAGCAGCTCGACAGTCACCTACAATGAGCAGTTCTTC. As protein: CASSSTVTYNEQFF.

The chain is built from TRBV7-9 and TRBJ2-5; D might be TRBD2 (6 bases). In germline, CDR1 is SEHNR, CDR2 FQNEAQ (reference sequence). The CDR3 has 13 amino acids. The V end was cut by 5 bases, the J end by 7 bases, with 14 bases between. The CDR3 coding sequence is TGTGCCAGCAGCGCGGGGTCCACATGGACCCAGTACTTC. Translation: CASSAGSTWTQYF.

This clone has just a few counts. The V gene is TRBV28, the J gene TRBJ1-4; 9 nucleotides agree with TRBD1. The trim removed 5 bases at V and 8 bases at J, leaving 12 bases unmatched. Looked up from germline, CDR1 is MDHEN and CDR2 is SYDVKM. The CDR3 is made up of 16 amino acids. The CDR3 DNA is TGTGCCAGCAGTATCCCCCCCGGGACAGGGTGGGAAAAACTGTTTTTT. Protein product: CASSIPPGTGWEKLFF.

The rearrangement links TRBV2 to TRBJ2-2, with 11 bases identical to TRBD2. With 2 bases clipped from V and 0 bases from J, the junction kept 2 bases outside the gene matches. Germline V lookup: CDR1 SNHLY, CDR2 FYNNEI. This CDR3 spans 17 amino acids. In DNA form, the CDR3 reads TGTGCCAGCAGTGAACTAGCGGGGGGTACGAACACCGGGGAGCTGTTTTTT. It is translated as CASSELAGGTNTGELFF.

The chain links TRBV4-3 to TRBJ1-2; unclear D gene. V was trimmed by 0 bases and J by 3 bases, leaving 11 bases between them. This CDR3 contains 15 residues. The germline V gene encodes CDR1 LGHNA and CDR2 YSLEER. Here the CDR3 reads CASSQDDREDYGYTF. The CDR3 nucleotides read TGCGCCAGCAGCCAAGATGATAGGGAGGACTATGGCTACACCTTC.

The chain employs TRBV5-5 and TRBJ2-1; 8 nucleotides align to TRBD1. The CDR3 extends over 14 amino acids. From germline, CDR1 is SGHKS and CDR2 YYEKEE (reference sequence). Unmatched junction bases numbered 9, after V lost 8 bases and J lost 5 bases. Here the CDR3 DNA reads TGTGCCAGTTGGACAGGGCCATCCGACAATGAGCAGTTCTTC. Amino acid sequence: CASWTGPSDNEQFF. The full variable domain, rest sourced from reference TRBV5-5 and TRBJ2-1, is DAGVTQSPTHLIKTRGQQVTLRCSPISGHKSVSWYQQVLGQGPQFIFQYYEKEERGRGNFPDRFSARQFPNYSSELNVNALLLGDSALYLCASWTGPSDNEQFFGPGTRLTVL.

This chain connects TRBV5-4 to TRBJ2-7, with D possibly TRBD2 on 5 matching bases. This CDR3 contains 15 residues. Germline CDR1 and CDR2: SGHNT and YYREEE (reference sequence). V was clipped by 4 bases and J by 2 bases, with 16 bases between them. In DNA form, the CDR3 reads TGTGCCAGCAGCCCGGGGTGGGGTCACACCTACGAGCAGTACTTC. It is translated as CASSPGWGHTYEQYF.

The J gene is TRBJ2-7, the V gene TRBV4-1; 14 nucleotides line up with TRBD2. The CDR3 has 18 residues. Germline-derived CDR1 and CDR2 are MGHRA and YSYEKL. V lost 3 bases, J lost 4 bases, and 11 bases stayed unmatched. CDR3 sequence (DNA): TGCGCCAGCAGCCACTCGACTAGCGGGGGGGCCGAAGATTACGAGCAGTACTTC. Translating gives CASSHSTSGGAEDYEQYF.

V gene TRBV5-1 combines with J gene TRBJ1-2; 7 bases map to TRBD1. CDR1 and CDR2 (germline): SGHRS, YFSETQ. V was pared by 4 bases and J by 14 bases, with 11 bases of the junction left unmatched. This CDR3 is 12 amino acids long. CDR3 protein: CASSPLEGARTF. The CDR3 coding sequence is TGCGCCAGCAGCCCCCTTGAGGGGGCTAGGACCTTC.

CDR3 DNA: TGTGCCAGCAGCCAAGATCCGGCGGGGGACATCTCCTACGAGCAGTACTTC. Translated, it gives CASSQDPAGDISYEQYF. V is TRBV4-2 and J is TRBJ2-7; tentative D call: TRBD2 (7 bases). CDR1 LGHNA and CDR2 YNFKEQ come from the germline V gene. The CDR3 has 17 residues. The V end lost 0 bases, the J end lost 0 bases, and 15 bases lay between the germline ends.

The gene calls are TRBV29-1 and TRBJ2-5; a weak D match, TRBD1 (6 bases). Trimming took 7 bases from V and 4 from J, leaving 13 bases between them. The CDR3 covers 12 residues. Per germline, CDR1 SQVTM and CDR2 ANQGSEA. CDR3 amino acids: CSAPGERETQYF. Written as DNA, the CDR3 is TGCAGCGCTCCAGGGGAAAGAGAGACCCAGTACTTC.